A selection of T cell receptor beta chains follows, all from one sample in a study of blood T cells in healthy people across ages. MiXCR was run by TCRdb on the 5' RACE reads, yielding one entry per CDR3 protein. The sample holds 800,000 to 1,000,000 distinct CDR3 sequences, about 44% seen once. The sequenced material came from blood. The source of these receptors is a man aged 25 to 45 in good health. Both conserved end residues are part of each CDR3. Fields, in order: J gene, V gene, clone size, D gene, CDR3 protein, CDR3 DNA. The D gene is left open where the match is weak. Rows give clone size only sometimes, using once, few, many, or a class for an expanded clone.

>TRBJ2-1|TRBV27|many|NA
CASSLGAGTDEQFF
TGTGCCAGCAGTCTGGGGGCAGGTACCGATGAGCAGTTCTTC
>TRBJ1-6|TRBV27|NA|NA
CASTQGYAPLHF
TGTGCCAGCACCCAGGGGTACGCACCCCTCCACTTT
>TRBJ1-2|TRBV7-2|NA|NA
CASSSYMENGYTF
TGTGCCAGCAGCTCCTACATGGAGAATGGCTACACCTTC
>TRBJ1-2|TRBV10-3|few|NA
CASQPGENYGYTF
TGTGCCTCCCAACCAGGGGAGAACTATGGCTACACCTTC
>TRBJ2-6|TRBV20-1|NA|NA
CSAIVSGANVLTF
TGCAGTGCGATCGTTTCTGGGGCCAACGTCCTGACTTTC
>TRBJ2-3|TRBV27|many|NA
CASSPGRGGGDTQYF
TGTGCCAGCAGTCCCGGCCGAGGGGGTGGTGATACGCAGTATTTT
>TRBJ2-7|TRBV5-1|NA|NA
CASSVVGGAILVGVRNEQSF
TGCGCCAGCAGCGTAGTAGGGGGGGCGATTTTAGTTGGAGTCCGAAATGAGCAGTCCTTC
>TRBJ1-1|TRBV29-1|NA|NA
CSVEPEAFF
TGCAGCGTAGAGCCTGAAGCTTTCTTT
>TRBJ2-5|TRBV15|few|NA
CATSRDTTGGRETQYF
TGTGCCACCAGCAGAGATACGACGGGGGGCCGAGAGACCCAGTACTTC
>TRBJ2-5|TRBV15|NA|NA
CATMGQRTYNEQYF
TGTGCCACCATGGGGCAGAGAACCTACAATGAGCAGTACTTC
>TRBJ2-3|TRBV7-6|NA|NA
CASSLQGVSTDTQYF
TGTGCCAGCAGCCTCCAGGGAGTGAGCACAGATACGCAGTATTTT
>TRBJ2-1|TRBV10-3|NA|TRBD2
CAISGAGLAGVEQFF
TGTGCCATCAGTGGAGCGGGGCTAGCGGGGGTTGAGCAGTTCTTC